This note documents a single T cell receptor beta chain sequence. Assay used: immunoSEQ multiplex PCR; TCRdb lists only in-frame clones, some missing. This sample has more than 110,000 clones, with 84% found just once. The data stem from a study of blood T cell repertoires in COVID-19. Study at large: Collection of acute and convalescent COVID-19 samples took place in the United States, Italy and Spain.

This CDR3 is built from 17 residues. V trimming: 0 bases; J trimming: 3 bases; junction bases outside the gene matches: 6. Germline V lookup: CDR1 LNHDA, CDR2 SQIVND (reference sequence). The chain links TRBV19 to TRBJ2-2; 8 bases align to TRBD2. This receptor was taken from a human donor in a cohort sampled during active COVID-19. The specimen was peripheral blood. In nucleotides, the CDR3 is TGTGCCAGTAGTATAGATAGTAGCGGGGTATACACCGGGGAGCTGTTTTTT. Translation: CASSIDSSGVYTGELFF.